This record looks at one T cell receptor beta chain sequence and its context. This entry comes from a study of T cell changes during pregnancy in multiple sclerosis. The V gene lost 5 bases and the J gene lost 5 bases, with 15 bases spanning the gap. This CDR3 is built from 15 residues. Germline CDR1 and CDR2: LNHNV and YYDKDF (reference sequence). The assay was immunoSEQ multiplex PCR, and TCRdb's table has in-frame clones only and misses some. The table lists roughly 75,000 clones, around 92% of them singletons. This chain connects TRBV15 to TRBJ2-2, with D unresolved. Sequencing used peripheral blood, obtained in the third trimester of pregnancy. This TCR was sampled from a female donor in good health, enrolled as a control in a pregnancy study. The CDR3 DNA reads TGTGCCACCAGCTCTCCGACTCGCCCTACCGGGGAGCTGTTTTTT. This gives the protein CATSSPTRPTGELFF. The variable domain in full, completed from reference TRBV15 and TRBJ2-2, reads DAMVIQNPRYQVTQFGKPVTLSCSQTLNHNVMYWYQQKSSQAPKLLFHYYDKDFNNEADTPDNFQSRRPNTSFCFLDIRSPGLGDTAMYLCATSSPTRPTGELFFGEGSRLTVL.